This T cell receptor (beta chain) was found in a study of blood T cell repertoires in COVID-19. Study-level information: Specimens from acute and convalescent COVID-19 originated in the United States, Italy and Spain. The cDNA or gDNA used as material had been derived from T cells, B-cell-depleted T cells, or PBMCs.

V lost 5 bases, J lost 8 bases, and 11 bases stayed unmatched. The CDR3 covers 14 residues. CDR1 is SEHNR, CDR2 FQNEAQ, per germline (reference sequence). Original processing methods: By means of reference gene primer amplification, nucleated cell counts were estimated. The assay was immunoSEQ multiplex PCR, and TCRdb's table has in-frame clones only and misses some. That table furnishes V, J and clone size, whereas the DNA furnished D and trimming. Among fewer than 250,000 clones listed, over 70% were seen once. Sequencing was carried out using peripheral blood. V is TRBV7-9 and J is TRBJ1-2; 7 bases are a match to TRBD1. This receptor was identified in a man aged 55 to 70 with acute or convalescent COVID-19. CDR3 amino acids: CASSETGREEGYTF. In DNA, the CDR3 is TGTGCCAGCAGCGAGACAGGGAGAGAGGAAGGCTACACCTTC.